These T cell receptor beta chains were read from a single sample in a study of CD8+ T cells in alopecia areata. Assay: immunoSEQ multiplex PCR; the TCRdb copy retains only in-frame clones and omits some. The sample has 140,000 to 150,000 clones, 40% to 50% seen once. Material: CD4+ T cells sorted from blood. These receptors all come from a human donor with alopecia areata. Both conserved end residues are part of each CDR3. A D gene is named only where the DNA matches it firmly. Only some rows state a clone size, as once, few, many or a class for expanded clones.

TGCAGCACAACTAGCGGGAGGGTGTCCTACAATGAGCAGTTCTTC | CSTTSGRVSYNEQFF | TRBD2 | TRBV29-1 | - | TRBJ2-1
TGTGCCTGGATTCGAGGGTTGCAGGGACGGAATGAAGCTTTCTTT | CAWIRGLQGRNEAFF | - | TRBV30 | - | TRBJ1-1
TGTGCTAGCAGCTTAGAAGCGGGACAGAATGAGCAGTTCTTC | CASSLEAGQNEQFF | - | TRBV7-7 | few | TRBJ2-1
TGCGCCAGCAGCTTGGACACTGAAGCTTTCTTT | CASSLDTEAFF | - | TRBV5-1 | few | TRBJ1-1
TGTGCCAGCAGCCGGCTCAGGGGATCTTACGGCTACACCTTC | CASSRLRGSYGYTF | - | TRBV6-5 | - | TRBJ1-2
TGCGCCAGCAGCCAGGGGATTAGCGGGCTCACAGATACGCAGTATTTT | CASSQGISGLTDTQYF | TRBD2 | TRBV4-1 | - | TRBJ2-3
TGTGCCAGCAGCCCACTAGCGGGAGGTACAGATACGCAGTATTTT | CASSPLAGGTDTQYF | TRBD2 | TRBV6-5 | - | TRBJ2-3
TGTGCCAGCAGCCCGGAGGTCCCGAGGATCGGAAACATTCAGTACTTC | CASSPEVPRIGNIQYF | - | TRBV27 | few | TRBJ2-4
TGTGCCAGCAGCATATCACTAGCGGGAGGGCGGGATGAGCAGTTCTTC | CASSISLAGGRDEQFF | TRBD2 | TRBV11-2 | - | TRBJ2-1
TGTGCCAGCAGCTTAGGTCTAGCGGCCTACGAGCAGTACTTC | CASSLGLAAYEQYF | TRBD2 | TRBV7-8 | - | TRBJ2-7
TGTGCCTGGAGCATCCTCCGGGGACACCTATATGGCTACACCTTC | CAWSILRGHLYGYTF | - | TRBV30 | - | TRBJ1-2
TGTGCCAGCAGCTTAGCTCGAACAGGGAACACTGAAGCTTTCTTT | CASSLARTGNTEAFF | - | TRBV7-9 | - | TRBJ1-1
TGCGCCAGCCGGGACGGCTCCTACGAGCAGTACTTC | CASRDGSYEQYF | - | TRBV5-1 | - | TRBJ2-7
TGTGCCACCAGCAAGATTACTAGCGGCACAGATACGCAGTATTTT | CATSKITSGTDTQYF | TRBD2 | TRBV15 | - | TRBJ2-3
TGTGCCAGCAGCCAAGATAGGACAGCCCACGGCTACACCTTC | CASSQDRTAHGYTF | - | TRBV4-2 | few | TRBJ1-2
TGCAGCGTTGGACCGGGACTACCTGACGCTGAGCAGTTCTTC | CSVGPGLPDAEQFF | TRBD2 | TRBV29-1 | - | TRBJ2-1
TGTGCCAGCAGCGCCCCCCCGAGCGGGAAATACAATGAGCAGTTCTTC | CASSAPPSGKYNEQFF | TRBD2 | TRBV9 | - | TRBJ2-1
TGCACCACCCACGAGGAGAGCTCCTACAATGAGCAGTTCTTC | CTTHEESSYNEQFF | - | TRBV29-1 | - | TRBJ2-1
TGTGCCAGCAGCTTGCCAGGGCAGGGTAGGACAGATACGCAGTATTTT | CASSLPGQGRTDTQYF | - | TRBV7-2 | - | TRBJ2-3
TGTGCCAGCAGCTTAGGGACAGAGAACACCGGGGAGCTGTTTTTT | CASSLGTENTGELFF | TRBD1 | TRBV7-3 | - | TRBJ2-2
TGCGCCAGCAGCTTCCCGGGACAGGGACAAGAGACCCAGTACTTC | CASSFPGQGQETQYF | TRBD1 | TRBV5-1 | once | TRBJ2-5
TGTGCCAGCAGTTCCCGTACTAGCGGTCCCTGGAATGAGCAGTTCTTC | CASSSRTSGPWNEQFF | TRBD2 | TRBV6-5 | few | TRBJ2-1
TGCAGCGCACTCAACACTGAAGCTTTCTTT | CSALNTEAFF | - | TRBV29-1 | - | TRBJ1-1
TGTGCCAGCAGTTTTAGCACAGATACGCAGTATTTT | CASSFSTDTQYF | - | TRBV7-9 | - | TRBJ2-3